This T cell receptor beta chain was found in a study of blood T cell repertoires in COVID-19. Per the authors' pipeline: The authors estimated nucleated cell counts from reference gene primer amplification. Method: immunoSEQ multiplex PCR; TCRdb's copy keeps in-frame clones and lacks some. That table gives V, J and clone size, and the DNA gave D and trimming. This table has roughly 400,000 clones, just under 90% appearing once. V was pared by 1 base and J by 0 bases, with 9 bases of the junction left unmatched. The CDR3 spans 18 residues. Germline CDR1 reads SGHKS; CDR2 reads YYEKEE (reference sequence).

Sequencing was carried out using PBMCs or T cells enriched from blood (not recorded which). This receptor was obtained from a woman in her twenties or thirties who had recovered from COVID-19. J is TRBJ2-7 and V is TRBV5-5, with 11 bases lining up with TRBD2. CDR3 coding DNA: TGTGCCAGCAGCTTGTCATTATCGACTAGCGGGGCCTCCTACGAGCAGTACTTC. It is translated as CASSLSLSTSGASYEQYF.